The sequence of this T cell receptor beta chain was determined in a study of cytomegalovirus exposure and HLA in healthy donors. As concerns this clone: The antigen remains unidentified. Additional DNA sequences in this sample encode the identical CDR3.

This CDR3 has 14 residues. V was pared by 4 bases and J by 5 bases, with 5 bases of the junction left unmatched. The germline V gene encodes CDR1 SGHAT and CDR2 FQNNGV. Overall study findings and caveats: In a later analysis, around 18,000 TCR beta sequences were associated with HLA alleles at 0.05 false discovery rate. DRB1 showed the most TCR associations and HLA-C the fewest in a later analysis, as rates varied by HLA locus. Several top significant clusters appeared, in a later analysis, to be linked to common viral pathogens. The sole available immune exposure information was CMV serostatus.

A multiplex PCR was run with 60 Vbeta primers and 13 Jbeta primers. Profiling relied on immunoSEQ multiplex PCR, and the TCRdb table lists in-frame clones only, not all of them. The sample has about 190,000 clones, approximately 80% seen once; the top ten hold less than 15%. Sequencing used PBMCs. The receptor's source is a woman aged 25 to 39 in good health and CMV-seropositive. V usage is TRBV11-2 and J usage is TRBJ2-5, with 9 positions matching TRBD1. CDR3 amino acids: CASSSNRGQETQYF. CDR3 nucleotide sequence: TGTGCCAGCAGCTCAAACAGGGGGCAGGAGACCCAGTACTTC.